This passage covers 9 T cell receptor beta chains from one sample sequenced in a study of T cell responses to AZD1222 COVID-19 vaccine. The method was immunoSEQ multiplex PCR; TCRdb's version includes in-frame clones alone and lacks a portion of them. Of about 55,000 clones listed, over 70% are singletons. The sequenced sample was peripheral blood, obtained 28 days after the second AZD1222 dose. These receptors all come from an adult who received the AZD1222 COVID-19 vaccine.

V is TRBV6-1 and J is TRBJ1-1; D is unresolved. V was shortened by 3 bases and J by 0 bases, with 14 bases between the two germline ends. CDR3 size: 16 residues. CDR1 and CDR2 (germline): MNHNS, SASEGT. The CDR3 reads CASSEHTSRLNTEAFF. In nucleotides, the CDR3 is TGTGCCAGCAGTGAGCACACATCCAGGTTGAACACTGAAGCTTTCTTT.

The rearrangement uses TRBV24-1 and TRBJ2-6; 9 nucleotides match TRBD1. From germline, CDR1 is KGHDR and CDR2 SFDVKD. The V segment lost 4 bases and the J segment 4 bases; nucleotides outside the gene matches: 7. The CDR3 totals 17 residues. For the CDR3, the DNA is TGTGCCACCAGTGACTGGACAGGGGTGGCCGGGGCCAACGTCCTGACTTTC. Amino acid sequence: CATSDWTGVAGANVLTF.

The chain recombines TRBV28 with TRBJ2-5; weak D call: TRBD1 (6 bases). The CDR3 sequence is 13 residues long. Trimming left V 3 bases short and J 5 bases short, with 10 bases between. The germline V gene encodes CDR1 MDHEN and CDR2 SYDVKM. CDR3 amino acids: CASSFGGWETQYF. The CDR3 coding sequence is TGTGCCAGCAGTTTTGGGGGCTGGGAGACCCAGTACTTC.

This chain connects TRBV6-5 to TRBJ2-1; TRBD2 might be the D (5 bases). In germline, CDR1 is MNHEY, CDR2 SVGAGI. The length of the CDR3 is 16 residues. Trimming stripped 1 base from V and 0 bases from J, with 10 bases between. As DNA, the CDR3 is TGTGCCAGCAGTTACTTCAGCGGAGGCTCCTACAATGAGCAGTTCTTC. Translating it yields CASSYFSGGSYNEQFF.

The chain has TRBV5-5 and TRBJ2-1; a weak D match, TRBD1 (6 bases). V lost 4 bases and J 4 bases, leaving 15 bases between the germline ends. The CDR3 is 15 residues long. In germline, CDR1 is SGHKS, CDR2 YYEKEE (reference sequence). CDR3 in DNA: TGTGCCAGCAGCGGCTGGACAGCTAGTTACAATGAGCAGTTCTTC. Encoded protein: CASSGWTASYNEQFF.

The chain combines TRBV10-3 with TRBJ2-1, with D maybe TRBD2 (6 bases). Germline CDR1 reads ENHRY; CDR2 reads SYGVKD. The CDR3 totals 14 residues. V lost 4 bases and J 6 bases, leaving 13 bases between the germline ends. CDR3 sequence (DNA): TGTGCCATCAGTGGTGAGGCGGGGTCCAATGAGCAGTTCTTC. This encodes CAISGEAGSNEQFF.

The chain couples TRBV7-9 to TRBJ1-2; D is undetermined. V was cut by 0 bases and J by 8 bases, with 13 bases left in between. CDR1 SEHNR and CDR2 FQNEAQ come from the germline V gene (reference sequence). The CDR3 runs 14 residues. The CDR3 spells CASSLASQAGGYTF. CDR3 nucleotide sequence: TGTGCCAGCAGCTTAGCGAGCCAGGCGGGGGGCTACACCTTC.

V is TRBV10-2 and J is TRBJ1-3, with D unclear. V lost 2 bases, J lost 0 bases, and 14 bases lay in between. The CDR3 sequence is 17 residues long. CDR1 and CDR2 from the germline V gene are WSHSY and SAAADI. CDR3 nucleotides: TGCGCCAGCAGTGAGCTGGGAAGACTTTCCTCTGGAAACACCATATATTTT. This encodes CASSELGRLSSGNTIYF.

This chain links TRBV6-5 with TRBJ2-3, with D perhaps matching TRBD2 (5 bases). V lost 6 bases to trimming and J lost 2 bases, with 15 bases between them. CDR1 and CDR2 from the germline V gene are MNHEY and SVGAGI. This CDR3 comprises 15 residues. In DNA, the CDR3 is TGTGCCAGCAGCCGGAGAGAGAGGGACACAGATACGCAGTATTTT. Protein: CASSRRERDTDTQYF.